This T cell receptor (beta chain) was sequenced for a study of T cell changes during pregnancy in multiple sclerosis. The germline V gene encodes CDR1 GTSNPN and CDR2 SVGIG (reference sequence). The trim removed 2 bases at V and 3 bases at J, leaving 8 bases unmatched. The CDR3 consists of 15 residues. Assay used: immunoSEQ multiplex PCR; TCRdb lists only in-frame clones, some missing. Here the sample spans some 140,000 clones, 96% being singletons. Sample: peripheral blood, taken after pregnancy. The rearrangement uses TRBV30 and TRBJ2-5, with TRBD1 identical over 8 bases. This TCR was recovered from a female donor with multiple sclerosis, enrolled in a pregnancy study. The CDR3 loop is CAWSYGQGPKETQYF. CDR3 nucleotide sequence: TGTGCCTGGAGTTACGGACAGGGACCGAAAGAGACCCAGTACTTC. The whole variable domain, remainder taken from reference TRBV30 and TRBJ2-5, is SQTIHQWPATLVQPVGSPLSLECTVEGTSNPNLYWYRQAAGRGLQLLFYSVGIGQISSEVPQNLSASRPQDRQFILSSKKLLLSDSGFYLCAWSYGQGPKETQYFGPGTRLLVL.